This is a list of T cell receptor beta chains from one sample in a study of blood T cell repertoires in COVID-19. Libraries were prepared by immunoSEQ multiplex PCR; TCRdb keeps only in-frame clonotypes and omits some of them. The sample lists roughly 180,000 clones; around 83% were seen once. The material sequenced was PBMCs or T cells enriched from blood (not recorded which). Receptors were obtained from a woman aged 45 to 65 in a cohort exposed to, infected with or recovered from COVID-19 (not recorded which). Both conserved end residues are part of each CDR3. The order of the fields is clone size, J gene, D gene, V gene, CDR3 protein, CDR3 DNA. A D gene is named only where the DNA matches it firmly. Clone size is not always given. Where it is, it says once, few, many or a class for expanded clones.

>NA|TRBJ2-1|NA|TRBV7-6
CASSLARGTLVPLFF
TGTGCCAGCAGCTTAGCCCGGGGTACCCTAGTCCCCCTGTTCTTC
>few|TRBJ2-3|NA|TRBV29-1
CSVERGADTQYF
TGCAGCGTTGAGCGCGGCGCAGATACGCAGTATTTT
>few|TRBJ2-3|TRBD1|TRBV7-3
CASSLGRTGQGTDTQYF
TGTGCCAGCAGCTTAGGCAGGACAGGGCAGGGTACAGATACGCAGTATTTT
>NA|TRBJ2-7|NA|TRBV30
CAWTRDIISYEQYF
TGTGCCTGGACCCGGGACATCATCTCCTACGAGCAGTACTTC
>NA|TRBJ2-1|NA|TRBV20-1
CSAEADFEQFF
TGCAGTGCGGAGGCGGATTTTGAGCAGTTCTTC
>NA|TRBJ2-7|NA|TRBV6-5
CASSHRGALSYEQYF
TGTGCCAGCAGCCATCGGGGGGCCCTCTCCTACGAGCAGTACTTC
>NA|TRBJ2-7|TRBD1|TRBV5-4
CASSFGTGGKGEQYF
TGTGCCAGCAGCTTCGGGACAGGGGGCAAGGGGGAGCAGTACTTC
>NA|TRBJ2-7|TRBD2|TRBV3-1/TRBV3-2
CASSRSGDLREQYF
TGTGCCAGCAGCCGTAGCGGGGACCTTAGGGAGCAGTACTTC
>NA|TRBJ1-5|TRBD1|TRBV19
CASSITGGTQPQHF
TGTGCCAGTAGTATTACAGGGGGCACGCAGCCCCAGCATTTT
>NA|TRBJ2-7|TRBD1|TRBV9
CASSVEQGEQYF
TGTGCCAGCAGCGTCGAACAGGGGGAGCAGTACTTC
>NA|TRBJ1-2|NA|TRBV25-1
CASRGEGVNYGYTF
TGTGCCAGCAGAGGGGAGGGGGTTAACTATGGCTACACCTTC
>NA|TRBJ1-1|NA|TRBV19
CASSTRDNVGTEAFF
TGTGCCAGTAGTACAAGGGACAACGTAGGGACTGAAGCTTTCTTT
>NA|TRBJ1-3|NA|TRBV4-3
CASSQELGEAGNTIYF
TGCGCCAGCAGCCAAGAACTGGGAGAAGCGGGAAACACCATATATTTT
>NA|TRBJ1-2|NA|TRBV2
CASRTEERGYTF
TGTGCCAGCAGAACGGAGGAGCGTGGCTACACCTTC
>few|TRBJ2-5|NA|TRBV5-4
CASSLEGGGPRETQYF
TGTGCCAGCAGCTTGGAGGGGGGGGGCCCTCGGGAGACCCAGTACTTC
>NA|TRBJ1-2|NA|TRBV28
CASSFDRIGGYTF
TGTGCCAGCAGTTTCGACAGGATCGGAGGCTACACCTTC
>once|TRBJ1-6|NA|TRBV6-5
CASSLGSQSPLHF
TGTGCCAGCAGTCTGGGCAGCCAGTCACCCCTCCACTTT
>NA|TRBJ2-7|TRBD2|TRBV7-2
CASSLASGGGRIYEQYF
TGTGCCAGCAGCTTAGCTTCCGGCGGGGGAAGAATTTACGAGCAGTACTTC
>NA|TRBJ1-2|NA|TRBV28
CASSLFNRAYGYTF
TGTGCCAGCAGTTTATTTAACAGGGCATATGGCTACACCTTC
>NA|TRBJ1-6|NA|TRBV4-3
CASSQDRDISSYNSPLHF
TGCGCCAGCAGCCAAGACCGGGACATTAGCTCCTATAATTCACCCCTCCACTTT
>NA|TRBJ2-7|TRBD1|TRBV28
CASSPQATQGVKYF
TGTGCCAGCAGTCCCCAGGCAACCCAGGGGGTAAAGTACTTC
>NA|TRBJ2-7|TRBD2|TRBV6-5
CASSLEGGERGEQYF
TGTGCCAGCAGTTTAGAGGGCGGGGAGCGGGGTGAGCAGTACTTC